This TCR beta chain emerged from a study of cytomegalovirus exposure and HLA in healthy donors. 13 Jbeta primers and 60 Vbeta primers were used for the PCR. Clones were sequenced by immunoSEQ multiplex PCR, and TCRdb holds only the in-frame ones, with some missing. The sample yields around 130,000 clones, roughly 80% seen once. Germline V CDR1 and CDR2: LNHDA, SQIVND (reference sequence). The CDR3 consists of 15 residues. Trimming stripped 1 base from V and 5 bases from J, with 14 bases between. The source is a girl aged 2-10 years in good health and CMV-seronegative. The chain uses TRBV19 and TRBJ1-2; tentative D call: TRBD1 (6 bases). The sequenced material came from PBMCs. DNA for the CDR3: TGTGCCAGTAGTATAGGGGACATCGGAGAGTATGGCTACACCTTC. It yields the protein CASSIGDIGEYGYTF. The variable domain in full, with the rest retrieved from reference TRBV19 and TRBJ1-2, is DGGITQSPKYLFRKEGQNVTLSCEQNLNHDAMYWYRQDPGQGLRLIYYSQIVNDFQKGDIAEGYSVSREKKESFPLTVTSAQKNPTAFYLCASSIGDIGEYGYTFGSGTRLTVV.